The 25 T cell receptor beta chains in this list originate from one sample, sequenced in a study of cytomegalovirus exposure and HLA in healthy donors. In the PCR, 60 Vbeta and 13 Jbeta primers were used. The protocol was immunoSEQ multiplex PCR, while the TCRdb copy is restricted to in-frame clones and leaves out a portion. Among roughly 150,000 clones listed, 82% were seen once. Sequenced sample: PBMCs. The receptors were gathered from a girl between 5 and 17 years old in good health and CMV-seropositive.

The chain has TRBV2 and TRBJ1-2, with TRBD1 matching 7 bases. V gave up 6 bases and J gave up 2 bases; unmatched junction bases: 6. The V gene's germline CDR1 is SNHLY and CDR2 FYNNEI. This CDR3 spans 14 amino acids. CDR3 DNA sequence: TGTGCCAGCAGGACAGGGACAACGAACTATGGCTACACCTTC. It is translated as CASRTGTTNYGYTF.

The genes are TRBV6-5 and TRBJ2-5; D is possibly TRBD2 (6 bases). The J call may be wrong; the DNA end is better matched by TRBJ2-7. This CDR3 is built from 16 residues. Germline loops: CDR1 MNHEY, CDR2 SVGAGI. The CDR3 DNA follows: TGTGCCAGCAGTTACTCGACACTAGCAGGCTCCTACGAGCAGTACTTC. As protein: CASSYSTLAGSYEQYF.

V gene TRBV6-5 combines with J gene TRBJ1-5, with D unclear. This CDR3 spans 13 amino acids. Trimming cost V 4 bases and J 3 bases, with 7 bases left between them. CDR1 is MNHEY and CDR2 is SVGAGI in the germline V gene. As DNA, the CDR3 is TGTGCCAGCAGTTCGGACTTCAATCAGCCCCAGCATTTT. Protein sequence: CASSSDFNQPQHF.

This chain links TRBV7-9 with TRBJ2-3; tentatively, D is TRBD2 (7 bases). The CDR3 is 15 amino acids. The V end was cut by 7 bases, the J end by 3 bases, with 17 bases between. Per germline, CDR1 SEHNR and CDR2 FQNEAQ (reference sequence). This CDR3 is CASTGGQGVTDTQYF. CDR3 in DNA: TGTGCCAGCACCGGGGGGCAGGGTGTGACAGATACGCAGTATTTT.

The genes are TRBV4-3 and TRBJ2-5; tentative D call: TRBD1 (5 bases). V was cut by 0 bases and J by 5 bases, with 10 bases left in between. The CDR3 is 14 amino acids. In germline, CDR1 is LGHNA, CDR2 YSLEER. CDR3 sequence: CASSQDARAETQYF. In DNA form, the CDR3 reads TGCGCCAGCAGCCAAGATGCCAGGGCGGAGACCCAGTACTTC.

The chain's CDR3 is CASVAGGPSWEQYF. The CDR3 region has the DNA TGTGCCAGCGTAGCGGGAGGGCCCTCCTGGGAGCAGTACTTC. The chain couples TRBV6-4 to TRBJ2-7; 11 bases match TRBD2. This CDR3 is built from 14 residues. Germline V gene lookup returns CDR1 MRHNA and CDR2 SNTAGT. V lost 8 bases to trimming and J lost 7 bases; unmatched junction nucleotides: 10.

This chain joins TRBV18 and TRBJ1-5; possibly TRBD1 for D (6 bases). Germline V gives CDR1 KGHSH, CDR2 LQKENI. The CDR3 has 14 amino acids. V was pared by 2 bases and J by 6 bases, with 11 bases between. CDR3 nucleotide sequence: TGTGCCAGCTCACCAAGGGGGGGAGGTCAGCCCCAGCATTTT. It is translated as CASSPRGGGQPQHF.

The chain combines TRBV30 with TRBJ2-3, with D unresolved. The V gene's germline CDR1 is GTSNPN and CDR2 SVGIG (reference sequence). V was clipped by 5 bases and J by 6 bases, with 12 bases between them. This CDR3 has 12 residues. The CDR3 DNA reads TGTGCCTGGCAGACTGACGCCGATACGCAGTATTTT. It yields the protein CAWQTDADTQYF.

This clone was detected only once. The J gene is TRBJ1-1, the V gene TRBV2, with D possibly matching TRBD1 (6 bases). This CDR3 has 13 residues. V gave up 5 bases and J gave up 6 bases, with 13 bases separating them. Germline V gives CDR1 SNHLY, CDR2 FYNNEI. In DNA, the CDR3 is TGTGCCAGCAGTCCCGAGACAGGCGCTGAAGCTTTCTTT. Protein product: CASSPETGAEAFF. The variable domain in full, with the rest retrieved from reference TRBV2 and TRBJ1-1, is EPEVTQTPSHQVTQMGQEVILRCVPISNHLYFYWYRQILGQKVEFLVSFYNNEISEKSEIFDDQFSVERPDGSNFTLKIRSTKLEDSAMYFCASSPETGAEAFFGQGTRLTVV.

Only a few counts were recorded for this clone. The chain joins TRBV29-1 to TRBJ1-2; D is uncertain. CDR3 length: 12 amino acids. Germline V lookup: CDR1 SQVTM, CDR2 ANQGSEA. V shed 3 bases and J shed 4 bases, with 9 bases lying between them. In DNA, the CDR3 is TGCAGCGTTGAGGGCCTTGCCTATGGCTACACCTTC. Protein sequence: CSVEGLAYGYTF.

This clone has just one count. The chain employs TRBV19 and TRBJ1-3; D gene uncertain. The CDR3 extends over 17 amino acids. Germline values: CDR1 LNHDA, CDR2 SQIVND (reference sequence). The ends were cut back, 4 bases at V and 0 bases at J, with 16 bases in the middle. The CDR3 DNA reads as TGTGCCAGTAGTACCTCATCTAACCCCCGCTCTGGAAACACCATATATTTT. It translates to CASSTSSNPRSGNTIYF. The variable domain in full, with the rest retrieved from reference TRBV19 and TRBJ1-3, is DGGITQSPKYLFRKEGQNVTLSCEQNLNHDAMYWYRQDPGQGLRLIYYSQIVNDFQKGDIAEGYSVSREKKESFPLTVTSAQKNPTAFYLCASSTSSNPRSGNTIYFGEGSWLTVV.

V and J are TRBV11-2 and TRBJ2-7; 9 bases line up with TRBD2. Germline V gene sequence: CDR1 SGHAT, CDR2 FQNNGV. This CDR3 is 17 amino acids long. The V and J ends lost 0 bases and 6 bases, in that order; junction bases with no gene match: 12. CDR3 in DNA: TGTGCCAGCAGCTTAGATCGAGCTAGCGGGGTCTCCAGCGAGCAGTACTTC. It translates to CASSLDRASGVSSEQYF.

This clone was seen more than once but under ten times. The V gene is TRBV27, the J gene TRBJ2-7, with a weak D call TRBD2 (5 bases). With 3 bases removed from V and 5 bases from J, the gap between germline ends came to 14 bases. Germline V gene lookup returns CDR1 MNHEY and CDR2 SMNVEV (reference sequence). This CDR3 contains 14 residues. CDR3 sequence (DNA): TGTGCCAGCAGTTTCTATCGAGGGAGTGACGAGCAGTACTTC. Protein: CASSFYRGSDEQYF.

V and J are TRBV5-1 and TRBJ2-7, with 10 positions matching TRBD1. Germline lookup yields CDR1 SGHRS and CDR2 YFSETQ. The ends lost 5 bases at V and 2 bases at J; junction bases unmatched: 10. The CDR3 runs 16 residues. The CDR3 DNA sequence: TGCGCCAGCAGTCCCGGGACAGGGGATGGGGCCTACGAGCAGTACTTC. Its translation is CASSPGTGDGAYEQYF.

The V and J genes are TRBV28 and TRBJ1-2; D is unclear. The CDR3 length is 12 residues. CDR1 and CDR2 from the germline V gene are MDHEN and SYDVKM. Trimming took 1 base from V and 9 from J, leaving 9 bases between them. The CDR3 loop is CASSLSGLSYTF. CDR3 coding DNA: TGTGCCAGCAGTTTATCGGGGTTAAGCTACACCTTC.

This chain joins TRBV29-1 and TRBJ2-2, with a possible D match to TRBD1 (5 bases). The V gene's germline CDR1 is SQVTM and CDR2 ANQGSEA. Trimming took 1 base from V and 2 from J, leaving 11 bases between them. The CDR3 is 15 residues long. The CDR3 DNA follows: TGCAGCGTTGAAGGGGCTGACAGAAACACCGGGGAGCTGTTTTTT. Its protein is CSVEGADRNTGELFF.

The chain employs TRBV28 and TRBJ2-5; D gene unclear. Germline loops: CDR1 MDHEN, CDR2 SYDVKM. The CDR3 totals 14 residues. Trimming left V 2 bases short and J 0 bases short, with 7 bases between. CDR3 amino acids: CASSLGTDQETQYF. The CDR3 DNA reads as TGTGCCAGCAGTTTAGGAACAGACCAAGAGACCCAGTACTTC. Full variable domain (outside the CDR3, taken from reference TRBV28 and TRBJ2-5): DVKVTQSSRYLVKRTGEKVFLECVQDMDHENMFWYRQDPGLGLRLIYFSYDVKMKEKGDIPEGYSVSREKKERFSLILESASTNQTSMYLCASSLGTDQETQYFGPGTRLLVL.

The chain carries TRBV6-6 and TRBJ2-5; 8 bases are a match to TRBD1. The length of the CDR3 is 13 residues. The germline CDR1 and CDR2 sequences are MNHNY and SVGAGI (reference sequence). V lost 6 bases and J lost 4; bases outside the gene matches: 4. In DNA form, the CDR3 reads TGTGCCAGCAGACCCAGGGGGCGAGAGACCCAGTACTTC. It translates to CASRPRGRETQYF.

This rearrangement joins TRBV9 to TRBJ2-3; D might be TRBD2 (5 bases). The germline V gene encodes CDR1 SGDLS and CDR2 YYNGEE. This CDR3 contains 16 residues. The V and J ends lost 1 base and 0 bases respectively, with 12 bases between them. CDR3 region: CASSVSDWTSTDTQYF. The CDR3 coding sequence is TGTGCCAGCAGCGTATCCGACTGGACTAGCACAGATACGCAGTATTTT.

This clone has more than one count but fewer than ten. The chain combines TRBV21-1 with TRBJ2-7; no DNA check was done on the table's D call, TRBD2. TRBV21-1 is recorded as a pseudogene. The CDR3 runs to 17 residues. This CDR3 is CASSKTQTSGVRYEQYF. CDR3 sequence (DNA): TGTGCCAGCAGCAAAACTCAGACTAGCGGGGTCCGCTACGAGCAGTACTTC.

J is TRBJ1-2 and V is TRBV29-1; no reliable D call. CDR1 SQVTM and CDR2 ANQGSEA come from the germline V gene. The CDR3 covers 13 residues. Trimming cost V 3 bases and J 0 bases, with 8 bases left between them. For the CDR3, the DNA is TGCAGCGTTGACCCGTTCTCTAACTATGGCTACACCTTC. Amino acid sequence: CSVDPFSNYGYTF.

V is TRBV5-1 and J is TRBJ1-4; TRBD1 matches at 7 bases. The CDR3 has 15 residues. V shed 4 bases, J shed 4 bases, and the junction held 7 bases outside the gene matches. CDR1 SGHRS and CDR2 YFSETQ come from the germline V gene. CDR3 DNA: TGCGCCAGCAGCCCGGGGACAGTTGGTAATGAAAAACTGTTTTTT. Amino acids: CASSPGTVGNEKLFF.

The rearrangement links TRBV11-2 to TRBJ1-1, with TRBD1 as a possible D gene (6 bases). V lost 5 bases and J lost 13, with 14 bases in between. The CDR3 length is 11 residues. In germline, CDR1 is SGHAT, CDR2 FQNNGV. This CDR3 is CASSRGGQDFF. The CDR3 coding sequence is TGTGCCAGCAGCCGCGGGGGGCAGGATTTCTTT.

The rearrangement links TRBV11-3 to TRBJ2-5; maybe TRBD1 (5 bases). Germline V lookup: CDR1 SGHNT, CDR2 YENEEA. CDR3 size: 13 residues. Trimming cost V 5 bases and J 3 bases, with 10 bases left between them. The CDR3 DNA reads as TGTGCCAGCAGCAGACAGAGAGAAGAGACCCAGTACTTC. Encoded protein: CASSRQREETQYF. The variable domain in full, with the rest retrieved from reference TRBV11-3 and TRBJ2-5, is EAGVVQSPRYKIIEKKQPVAFWCNPISGHNTLYWYLQNLGQGPELLIRYENEEAVDDSQLPKDRFSAERLKGVDSTLKIQPAELGDSAVYLCASSRQREETQYFGPGTRLLVL.

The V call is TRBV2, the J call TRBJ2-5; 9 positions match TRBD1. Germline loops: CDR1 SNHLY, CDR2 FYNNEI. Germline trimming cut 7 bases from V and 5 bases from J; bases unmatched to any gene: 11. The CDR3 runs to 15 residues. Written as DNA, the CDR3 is TGTGCCAGCAACCGAGGAACAGGGGGCTTTGAGACCCAGTACTTC. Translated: CASNRGTGGFETQYF. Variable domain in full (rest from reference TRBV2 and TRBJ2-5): EPEVTQTPSHQVTQMGQEVILRCVPISNHLYFYWYRQILGQKVEFLVSFYNNEISEKSEIFDDQFSVERPDGSNFTLKIRSTKLEDSAMYFCASNRGTGGFETQYFGPGTRLLVL.